This T cell receptor (beta chain) was profiled in a study of brain T cells in children with intractable seizures. Only cases whose brain tissue showed the highest T cell transcript signatures were sequenced. Assay used: immunoSEQ multiplex PCR; TCRdb lists only in-frame clones, some missing. The table lists around 80,000 clones, approximately 90% of them singletons. The sequenced sample was peripheral blood, obtained at surgery. The receptor comes from a girl aged 2 to 9 with Rasmussen encephalitis and intractable seizures.

The CDR3 DNA is TGCGCCAGCAGCTTCGAGACTAGCGGCTACAATGAGCAGTTCTTC. It codes for CASSFETSGYNEQFF. The chain joins TRBV5-1 to TRBJ2-1; 9 bases are shared with TRBD2. Germline CDR1 SGHRS, CDR2 YFSETQ. The CDR3 runs to 15 residues. V was pared by 2 bases and J by 3 bases, with 3 bases of the junction left unmatched.